This paragraph reports one T cell receptor (beta chain). These data come from a study of shared clonotypes between healthy human individuals. Assay: immunoSEQ multiplex PCR; the TCRdb copy retains only in-frame clones and omits some. The repertoire holds around 2.1 million clones, with approximately 95% as singletons. The clonotype comes from a man in his late teens or twenties in good health. The sample comprised naive CD4+ T cells sorted from blood. The subset: CD45RA+ positively selected.

The CDR3 nucleotides are TGTGCCAGCAAATTGGGGACTAGCGAGGGTGAGCAGTTCTTC. The encoded protein is CASKLGTSEGEQFF. This chain links TRBV25-1 with TRBJ2-1, with 10 bases lining up with TRBD2. The germline CDR1 and CDR2 sequences are MGHDK and SYGVNS. The trim removed 7 bases at V and 9 bases at J, leaving 9 bases unmatched. This CDR3 spans 14 amino acids. The variable domain in full, completed from reference TRBV25-1 and TRBJ2-1, reads EADIYQTPRYLVIGTGKKITLECSQTMGHDKMYWYQQDPGMELHLIHYSYGVNSTEKGDLSSESTVSRIRTEHFPLTLESARPSHTSQYLCASKLGTSEGEQFFGPGTRLTVL.